This T cell receptor (beta chain) was obtained from a study of CD8+ T cells in alopecia areata. As for the study in general: For the treated group, dosing was oral tofacitinib at 5 to 10 mg twice daily. Patients took tofacitinib for 6 to 18 months, followed by 6 drug-free months. Whole-study findings and limits: Patients displayed less clarity in TCR sharing than mice, a finding possibly related to HLA. Across lesional scalp, and particularly alopecia totalis/universalis, clonality surpassed that of normal scalp.

Sequencing relied on a cDNA template that was reverse transcribed from extracted RNA. Sequencing used immunoSEQ multiplex PCR; TCRdb keeps in-frame clones, though not all of them. This table holds some 110,000 clones, less than 45% found once. This CDR3 spans 9 amino acids. Germline-derived CDR1 and CDR2 are MDHEN and SYDVKM. Concerning this clone itself: Its antigen is unidentified. Mismatch with germline at one junction end may stem from a read error.

The genes are TRBV28 and TRBJ2-7, with D tentatively TRBD1 (5 bases). Sequencing input: CD4+ T cells sorted from blood. This receptor was obtained from a human donor with alopecia areata. CDR3 nucleotides: TGTGCCAGCAGTTTGGGTAGGGGCTTC. This encodes CASSLGRGF.